These 32 T cell receptor beta chains were all obtained from the same sample, sequenced in a study of cytotoxic CD8 clonotypes in ibrutinib-treated CLL (dated by TCRdb to about 2021). The time point tag for this specimen amounts to: 20 to 25 months on ibrutinib. The library was built by means of the immunoSEQ multiplex PCR assay. Not all clones reach the TCRdb copy of this immuneACCESS table, which keeps in-frame sequences only. Checked studies attribute under half of the gap to unresolved V genes and leave the rest unexplained. The sample table shows about 150,000 clones, and 75% to 80% are seen once. The leading ten clones occupy 4.5% to 6% of the sample. The input for sequencing was PBMCs, taken after 24 months of ibrutinib treatment. Receptor source: a human donor with chronic lymphocytic leukemia.

The chain recombines TRBV7-6 with TRBJ2-2, with D tentatively TRBD1 (6 bases). Germline V gives CDR1 SGHVS, CDR2 FNYEAQ. This CDR3 spans 14 amino acids. V shed 5 bases and J shed 4 bases, with 11 bases lying between them. CDR3: CASSRTGFTGELFF. In DNA, the CDR3 is TGTGCCAGCAGCCGAACAGGGTTCACCGGGGAGCTGTTTTTT.

This rearrangement joins TRBV10-3 to TRBJ1-1; possibly TRBD1 for D (6 bases). Germline assignment: CDR1 ENHRY and CDR2 SYGVKD. The CDR3 is made up of 13 amino acids. The V end lost 5 bases, the J end lost 1 base, and 8 bases lay between the germline ends. The CDR3 sequence: CAISPDRNTEAFF. The CDR3 DNA reads as TGTGCCATCAGTCCGGACAGGAACACTGAAGCTTTCTTT.

This clone has just a few counts. This chain joins TRBV19 and TRBJ1-1; D may be TRBD1 (5 bases). Trimming took 3 bases from V and 5 from J, leaving 19 bases between them. The V gene's germline CDR1 is LNHDA and CDR2 SQIVND (reference sequence). This CDR3 comprises 16 residues. The CDR3 DNA is TGTGCCAGTAGTATGGCGGGATTGGGGGTGCGGACTGAAGCTTTCTTT. It codes for CASSMAGLGVRTEAFF.

This clone occurred once. V and J are TRBV11-2 and TRBJ2-3; D might be TRBD2 (5 bases). There are 13 residues in the CDR3. The ends were cut back, 3 bases at V and 2 bases at J, with 6 bases in the middle. Germline CDR1 reads SGHAT; CDR2 reads FQNNGV. CDR3 sequence (DNA): TGTGCCAGCAGCTTGGACTTCACAGATACGCAGTATTTT. Encoded protein: CASSLDFTDTQYF.

This chain connects TRBV5-1 to TRBJ1-4, with 9 bases fitting TRBD1. CDR3 length: 16 residues. Germline lookup yields CDR1 SGHRS and CDR2 YFSETQ. V shed 0 bases, J shed 7 bases, and the junction held 7 bases outside the gene matches. The CDR3 sequence: CASSLAGDRAGEKLFF. Here the CDR3 DNA reads TGCGCCAGCAGCTTGGCCGGGGACAGGGCGGGTGAAAAACTGTTTTTT.

The V call is TRBV5-6, the J call TRBJ2-3; 7 bases are a match to TRBD2. Germline V lookup: CDR1 SGHDT, CDR2 YYEEEE. This CDR3 region has 13 residues. Trimming took 4 bases from V and 4 from J; bases not matched to a gene: 3. CDR3 residues: CASSPGGADTQYF. Here the CDR3 DNA reads TGTGCCAGCAGCCCGGGGGGTGCAGATACGCAGTATTTT. Full variable domain (missing parts from reference TRBV5-6 and TRBJ2-3): DAGVTQSPTHLIKTRGQQVTLRCSPKSGHDTVSWYQQALGQGPQFIFQYYEEEERQRGNFPDRFSGHQFPNYSSELNVNALLLGDSALYLCASSPGGADTQYFGPGTRLTVL.

This clone has a single count. The chain has TRBV6-1 and TRBJ2-7; D tentatively reads TRBD1 or TRBD2 (5 bases each). Trimming removed 11 bases from V and 3 bases from J, with 17 bases in between. CDR3 length equals 13 residues. Germline V gene sequence: CDR1 MNHNS, CDR2 SASEGT. The CDR3 DNA follows: TGTGCCCTGTCCCGGACACTAGGCTACGAGCAGTACTTC. It translates to CALSRTLGYEQYF.

The J gene is TRBJ2-5, the V gene TRBV10-3; D ambiguous. The germline CDR1 and CDR2 sequences are ENHRY and SYGVKD. The CDR3 consists of 13 residues. Trimming shortened V by 5 bases and J by 2 bases, and 9 bases separated the two germline ends. Here the CDR3 reads CAISSWRQETQYF. CDR3 in DNA: TGTGCCATCAGTTCTTGGCGACAAGAGACCCAGTACTTC.

This chain uses TRBV5-1 with TRBJ2-5; a possible D gene is TRBD1 (6 bases). The CDR3 covers 15 residues. The V gene's germline CDR1 is SGHRS and CDR2 YFSETQ. Between the trimmed V and J ends, which lost 2 bases and 1 base, there was a span of 12 bases. Written as DNA, the CDR3 is TGCGCCAGCAGCTTACTAGGCAGGGGCCAAGAGACCCAGTACTTC. Translation: CASSLLGRGQETQYF.

The CDR3 loop reads CASRSGFSYEQYF. CDR3 nucleotides: TGTGCCAGCAGGTCAGGGTTCTCCTACGAGCAGTACTTC. This chain joins TRBV28 and TRBJ2-7, with a weak D call TRBD1 (5 bases). The CDR3 has 13 residues. Germline V gene sequence: CDR1 MDHEN, CDR2 SYDVKM. Trimming took 6 bases from V and 0 from J, leaving 9 bases between them.

There are many counts of this clone. This chain joins TRBV6-8 and TRBJ2-7, with D hard to call. Germline V lookup: CDR1 MNHGY, CDR2 SAAAGT. The V and J ends lost 10 bases and 4 bases respectively, with 17 bases between them. This CDR3 contains 13 residues. CDR3 sequence (DNA): TGTGCCACCTCTCGGAAACCCATGTACGAGCAGTACTTC. Its protein product is CATSRKPMYEQYF.

As for this clone: At the DNA level, this CDR3 is encoded by other sequences in the same sample as well. This chain's CDR3 is CSAGGADTQYF. CDR3 nucleotide sequence: TGCAGTGCAGGGGGGGCAGATACGCAGTATTTT. The genes are TRBV20-1 and TRBJ2-3, with D tentatively TRBD2 (7 bases). Trimming took 6 bases from V and 4 from J, leaving 8 bases between them. This CDR3 is built from 11 residues. Germline lookup yields CDR1 DFQATT and CDR2 SNEGSKA (reference sequence).

This clone was recorded once. V is TRBV10-3 and J is TRBJ1-1, with 10 bases fitting TRBD1. After removal of 4 bases from V and 6 bases from J, the junction contained 5 bases not matched to a gene. Germline lookup yields CDR1 ENHRY and CDR2 SYGVKD. The length of the CDR3 is 14 residues. CDR3 sequence reads: CAISGSGTGAEAFF. CDR3 coding DNA: TGTGCCATCAGTGGGTCAGGGACAGGGGCTGAAGCTTTCTTT.

This clone occurred a few times. The chain couples TRBV4-3 to TRBJ2-1; 12 bases map to TRBD2. With 0 bases clipped from V and 3 bases from J, the junction kept 6 bases outside the gene matches. In germline, CDR1 is LGHNA, CDR2 YSLEER. The CDR3 runs 18 residues. The CDR3 nucleotides read TGCGCCAGCAGCCAAGATAGAGCTAGCGGGAGGGTCTACAATGAGCAGTTCTTC. This translates into CASSQDRASGRVYNEQFF.

This clone was seen just once. The rearrangement joins TRBV5-1 to TRBJ1-4; TRBD1 agrees at 10 bases. There are 16 residues in the CDR3. Germline V gene data show CDR1 as SGHRS and CDR2 as YFSETQ. After removal of 4 bases from V and 2 bases from J, the junction contained 5 bases not matched to a gene. The CDR3 region is CASSGQGQGTNEKLFF. In nucleotides, the CDR3 is TGCGCCAGCAGCGGGCAGGGACAGGGGACTAATGAAAAACTGTTTTTT.

The chain uses TRBV6-1 and TRBJ2-4, with 9 positions matching TRBD1. This CDR3 is 14 amino acids long. V lost 4 bases and J lost 13; bases outside the gene matches: 11. Germline assignment: CDR1 MNHNS and CDR2 SASEGT. Here the CDR3 reads CASSAPGTGRRQYF. Here the CDR3 DNA reads TGTGCCAGCAGTGCCCCCGGGACAGGGAGGAGGCAGTACTTC.

Points on this clone: A much bigger clone sits one base away, suggesting this may be a read error. This CDR3 is also generated by other DNA sequences in the sample. The rearrangement joins TRBV6-5 to TRBJ2-3; TRBD1 might be the D (7 bases). The V end was cut by 6 bases, the J end by 6 bases, with 10 bases between. Germline values: CDR1 MNHEY, CDR2 SVGAGI. There are 12 residues in the CDR3. DNA for the CDR3: TGTGCCAGCAGCCCAGGGGGGGATACGCAGTATTTT. Protein product: CASSPGGDTQYF.

This chain uses TRBV27 with TRBJ2-7, with D perhaps being TRBD1 or TRBD2 (5 bases each). The V end lost 3 bases, the J end lost 3 bases, and 9 bases lay between the germline ends. Germline CDR1 MNHEY, CDR2 SMNVEV (reference sequence). CDR3 length: 13 amino acids. The CDR3 is CASSFGDGYEQYF. In nucleotides, the CDR3 is TGTGCCAGCAGTTTCGGGGACGGCTACGAGCAGTACTTC.

This rearrangement joins TRBV27 to TRBJ1-2, with 8 positions matching TRBD1. The CDR3 is 15 amino acids. Germline V gives CDR1 MNHEY, CDR2 SMNVEV (reference sequence). V lost 0 bases to trimming and J lost 6 bases; unmatched junction nucleotides: 6. CDR3 in amino acids: CASSLSRTGSDGYTF. CDR3 DNA: TGTGCCAGCAGTTTATCCCGGACAGGGTCGGATGGCTACACCTTC.

The V gene is TRBV5-1, the J gene TRBJ2-4; possible D gene TRBD2, 6 bases. V was cut by 10 bases and J by 2 bases, with 22 bases left in between. Germline loops: CDR1 SGHRS, CDR2 YFSETQ. This CDR3 has 16 amino acids. This CDR3 reads CASRARGSGPKNIQYF. CDR3 nucleotides: TGCGCCTCCCGGGCGCGGGGTAGCGGACCCAAAAACATTCAGTACTTC. Drawing the rest from reference TRBV5-1 and TRBJ2-4, the complete variable domain is KAGVTQTPRYLIKTRGQQVTLSCSPISGHRSVSWYQQTPGQGLQFLFEYFSETQRNKGNFPGRFSGRQFSNSRSEMNVSTLELGDSALYLCASRARGSGPKNIQYFGAGTRLSVL.

This clone was detected once. This rearrangement joins TRBV7-2 to TRBJ2-2, with 8 bases identical to TRBD1. Germline V lookup: CDR1 SGHTA, CDR2 FQGNSA. V lost 5 bases to trimming and J lost 6 bases; unmatched junction nucleotides: 5. CDR3 size: 14 residues. CDR3 region: CASSPRQGSGELFF. The CDR3 coding sequence is TGTGCCAGCAGCCCCCGACAGGGGTCCGGGGAGCTGTTTTTT.

This chain connects TRBV18 to TRBJ1-1; the match to TRBD1 covers 7 bases. J gave up 1 base and V 3 bases, and 11 bases lay outside the gene matches. The germline V gene encodes CDR1 KGHSH and CDR2 LQKENI. The CDR3 runs 17 residues. CDR3 DNA: TGTGCCAGCTCACCCCAGGGGGGGCAATGGGGGAACACTGAAGCTTTCTTT. It codes for CASSPQGGQWGNTEAFF.

This clone was recorded only once. The chain couples TRBV27 to TRBJ1-4; possible D gene TRBD1, 5 bases. The V end lost 2 bases, the J end lost 10 bases, and 14 bases lay between the germline ends. This CDR3 region has 14 residues. Germline CDR1 and CDR2: MNHEY and SMNVEV (reference sequence). The DNA for the CDR3 is TGTGCCAGCAGTTTAGGTGCCAGCGGGGGAAAACTGTTTTTT. It codes for CASSLGASGGKLFF.

Regarding this clone: Within the sample, other DNA sequences also encode this same CDR3. The CDR3 here is CASSYGGGNQPQHF. In nucleotides, the CDR3 is TGTGCCAGCAGTTACGGAGGTGGCAATCAGCCCCAGCATTTT. The chain links TRBV6-5 to TRBJ1-5, with D uncertain. The V end was cut by 2 bases, the J end by 2 bases, with 7 bases between. This CDR3 has 14 amino acids. CDR1 MNHEY and CDR2 SVGAGI come from the germline V gene.

V usage is TRBV28 and J usage is TRBJ2-7, with D unresolved. CDR1 MDHEN and CDR2 SYDVKM come from the germline V gene. The CDR3 spans 15 residues. V gave up 6 bases and J gave up 0 bases, with 15 bases separating them. The CDR3 DNA reads as TGTGCCAGCAGCGAGGTCGGCGGTAGCTCCTACGAGCAGTACTTC. Its translation is CASSEVGGSSYEQYF.

The V call is TRBV10-3, the J call TRBJ1-5, with no clear D. Trimming stripped 0 bases from V and 4 bases from J, with 10 bases between. Germline CDR1 is ENHRY and CDR2 is SYGVKD. The CDR3 covers 15 residues. The CDR3 here is CAISESSGLNQPQHF. The CDR3 region has the DNA TGTGCCATCAGTGAGTCTTCGGGATTAAATCAGCCCCAGCATTTT.

This chain connects TRBV10-3 to TRBJ2-3; no clear D gene. Trimming left V 11 bases short and J 2 bases short, with 8 bases between. Germline assignment: CDR1 ENHRY and CDR2 SYGVKD. The CDR3 is made up of 11 amino acids. The CDR3 loop reads CAQKNTDTQYF. The CDR3 DNA reads as TGTGCCCAGAAGAACACAGATACGCAGTATTTT.

The chain carries TRBV6-5 and TRBJ2-3; D unclear. V was cut by 6 bases and J by 4 bases, with 8 bases left in between. There are 12 residues in the CDR3. Germline values: CDR1 MNHEY, CDR2 SVGAGI. The CDR3 loop is CASRRTPDTQYF. CDR3 DNA: TGTGCCAGCAGACGTACCCCAGATACGCAGTATTTT.

The chain has TRBV5-6 and TRBJ2-3; weak D call: TRBD1 (6 bases). Germline V gene lookup returns CDR1 SGHDT and CDR2 YYEEEE. The CDR3 extends over 16 amino acids. V lost 7 bases and J lost 1, with 19 bases in between. CDR3 coding DNA: TGTGCCAGCGAGCTTGCTTGGGGGCGTCGCACAGATACGCAGTATTTT. Translation gives CASELAWGRRTDTQYF.

The V and J genes are TRBV13 and TRBJ1-5; D is ambiguous. V was pared by 2 bases and J by 5 bases, with 10 bases between. There are 14 residues in the CDR3. The germline V gene has CDR1 PRHDT and CDR2 FYEKMQ (reference sequence). Written as DNA, the CDR3 is TGTGCCAGCAGCTTATGGGCTGGGCATCAGCCCCAGCATTTT. As protein: CASSLWAGHQPQHF.

The gene calls are TRBV28 and TRBJ2-6, with D possibly being TRBD1 or TRBD2 (5 bases each). The germline V gene has CDR1 MDHEN and CDR2 SYDVKM. V was trimmed by 7 bases and J by 2 bases, leaving 15 bases between them. This CDR3 is built from 16 residues. CDR3 in DNA: TGTGCCAGCACCTGGGGGACCGGAGCTGGGGCCAACGTCCTGACTTTC. Translated, it gives CASTWGTGAGANVLTF.

The chain employs TRBV28 and TRBJ1-5; D possibly corresponds to TRBD1 (5 bases). This CDR3 contains 15 residues. The germline V gene encodes CDR1 MDHEN and CDR2 SYDVKM. Deletions cut 1 base from V and 2 bases from J, with 9 bases between. The CDR3 nucleotides are TGTGCCAGCAGTTTATCGGGGGTGGGCAATCAGCCCCAGCATTTT. Amino acids: CASSLSGVGNQPQHF.